This T cell receptor (beta chain) was recovered during a study of blood T cell repertoires in COVID-19 (dated by TCRdb to 2018 to 2021). Looking at the study overall: Samples covering the acute and convalescent phases of COVID-19 were provided by collaborators in the United States, Italy and Spain. The sample metadata nearly always contained a de-identified subject ID, COVID-19 status, age in years and sex. Where available, HLA class I and class II types were obtained from metadata supplied by the sample provider rather than from assay-based typing. The samples were drawn from the first 160 participants of the ongoing ImmuneRACE study and from 1,254 subjects provided by 6 global collaborators. The material from the prospective study consisted of cDNA or gDNA derived from T cells, B-cell-depleted T cells, or PBMCs. Deeply sampled blood TCRbeta repertoires from subjects exposed to, actively infected with, or recovered from COVID-19 were included in the dataset. The repertoires were made available in a free public database intended to serve as a resource for research on the immune response to SARS-CoV-2. The study at large found these results: Clinical and demographic metadata were provided uncurated, with the amount varying by source and participant.

In Seattle, one collaborating source enrolled patients while the infection was active and tracked those patients longitudinally over the course of disease. Collaborating institutions collected whole blood in K2EDTA tubes following their own protocols. For TCRbeta analysis, collaborators shipped samples in one of three forms: frozen whole blood, isolated PBMCs, or DNA extracted from either of those sample types. TCRbeta CDR3 regions were amplified from genomic DNA using the immunoSEQ Assay, a bias-controlled multiplex PCR. In the source study's methods: The number of nucleated cells in each sample was estimated from the amplification of reference gene primers within the assay. To quantify the absolute abundance of each unique TCRbeta CDR3 rearrangement, sequence reads were collapsed and filtered. For each sample, productive Simpson clonality was calculated as the square root of Simpson's diversity index across productive rearrangements. Entries here come from immuneACCESS through TCRdb and include only in-frame sequences with V and J called. Some clones fail to appear in such tables; in the studies checked, an unresolved V gene covers under half of the shortfall, and the cause of the remainder is unknown. V, J and clone size reflect that table, while D and trimming were determined from the DNA. The sample table holds 300,000 to 400,000 clones, of which around 86% were seen once. The ten largest clones add up to about 6.9% of the sample.

The cysteine opens and the phenylalanine closes a CDR3 of 16 amino acids. Only CDR3 DNA remains: 48 bases, in frame from the first base. The germline V gene (reference sequence) provides CDR1 GTSNPN and CDR2 SVGIG. Trimming removed 0 bases from V and 0 bases from J, leaving 9 bases between the germline ends. As regards this clone: No antigen is known for it. Per-base qualities were not stored, and no clone one base away is much larger.

The rearrangement joined TRBV30 to TRBJ1-6; the D gene is not confidently resolved. The clonotype originates from a woman aged 50 to 60 with COVID-19, enrolled during active disease. Sequencing used peripheral blood. The nucleotide sequence is given as TGTGCCTGGAGTGTAGTGGGGAGCTCCTATAATTCACCCCTCCACTTT. It translates to CAWSVVGSSYNSPLHF.